The text below deals with one TCR beta chain. Its antigen has not been determined. No much larger clone is present one base from it, and per-base qualities are unavailable. Receptor amplification or capture employed the immunoSEQ multiplex PCR assay. A mixture of 60 forward primers for TCR Vbeta segments and 13 reverse primers for TCR Jbeta segments was used in the multiplex PCR. Amplification of the CDR3 region of rearranged TCR beta genes was performed with a multiplex PCR assay on genomic DNA. The amplified TCR beta libraries were sequenced on the Illumina HiSeq System as 87-base-pair reads. As for how the authors treated the data: Across the 670 or so repertoires, a later analysis counted approximately 75 million unique TCR beta chains, around 11 million of which were shared by at least two donors. Raw reads were error-corrected and collapsed into unique sequences by a nearest-neighbor algorithm in which closely related sequences were merged to remove PCR and sequencing errors. CDR3 sequences were aligned to IMGT reference sequences to assign V, D and J gene segments. Each retained sequence needed at least a six-nucleotide match to both a V gene segment and a J gene segment. Rearrangements were classified as productive when the CDR3 lacked stop codons and remained in frame with V and J, and all other rearrangements were classified as non-productive. Following IMGT convention, CDR3 was defined as the stretch from the second conserved V-encoded cysteine to the conserved J-encoded phenylalanine. The earlier analysis of 587 of the donors excluded sequences that lacked an unambiguous match to a single V gene segment. In an earlier analysis of several hundred of the donors, a V segment was called functional when productive rearrangements were above 56.7%, and segregating when the standard deviation between donors exceeded 5%. A statistical classification framework was built to diagnose cytomegalovirus status from the catalog of TCR beta chain sequences. In a later analysis, TCR nucleotide sequences were compared against IMGT/GENE-DB human TR gene sequences so that V and J genes could be assigned. The TCRdist pipeline was used in a later analysis to assign CDR3 sequences and most-parsimonious VDJ recombination scenarios. In a later analysis, every TCR beta chain was defined by the combination of its CDR3 amino acid sequence and its V-gene family, and reads without a unique V-gene family were dropped. A later analysis removed 500 to 600 highly shared, low-generation-probability nucleotide sequences to deal with suspected cross-contamination and a sequencing artifact. In a later analysis, a clonal expansion index for each public chain was calculated from normalized within-repertoire ranks of inferred template counts. In a later analysis, generation probabilities were computed using a VDJ recombination model fitted to out-of-frame rearrangements, and the results were checked against IGoR. In a later analysis, hypergeometric tests were used to score TCR-TCR, TCR-HLA and TCR-CMV co-occurrence, with a repertoire-size bias correction applied to TCR pairs. In a later analysis, false discovery rates were estimated by permuting HLA or CMV assignments 20 times. In a later analysis, co-occurring TCRs were grouped using DBSCAN, and TCRdist sequence similarity was added for clustering within HLA-allele-positive subsets. For co-occurrence clustering, repertoires with fewer than 30,000 or more than 120,000 public chains were excluded, along with 4 to 6 repertoires with anomalous nucleotide sharing. TCRdb limited this immuneACCESS table to in-frame rearrangements with V and J called. A share of clones is missing; checked studies link under half to unresolved V genes, and the rest is unexplained. That table furnishes V, J and clone size, whereas the DNA furnished D and trimming. The sample table records about 150,000 clones; around 79% of these occur just once. The biggest ten clones account for roughly 3.4% of the sample.

The record originates from a study of cytomegalovirus exposure and HLA in healthy donors (dated by TCRdb to the late 2010s). Regarding the complete study: In an earlier analysis of 587 of the donors, about 260 Gb of sequence data and 117 million unique TCR beta sequences from roughly 200 million T cells were reported. An early release that covered several hundred HLA-typed donors contained about 290 gigabases of sequencing data and roughly 84 million unique TCR sequences. Among the roughly 400 genotyped donors, more than 70% belonged to the genetic ancestry cluster associated with self-reported Caucasian donors. The study was designed to test whether signatures of past pathogen exposure could be identified by cataloging public T cell receptors. Using immunosequencing, the study profiled T cell repertoires from 640 or so subjects and related those repertoires to cytomegalovirus serostatus. Besides the first cohort of approximately 710 subjects, a separate validation cohort made up of 120 or so different subjects was used. To predict cytomegalovirus infection status, the study brought together high-throughput TCR immunosequencing, statistical association of individual TCRs with disease status, and machine learning. In a later analysis, previously published TCR beta repertoires from 550 to 700 donors were re-analyzed and high-resolution HLA genotyping was added so that TCR occurrence patterns could be studied. Rather than drawing on any new phenotypic data, the later analysis identified candidate immune exposures from TCR beta sequences and the way those sequences occurred across donors. An earlier analysis of fewer than 750 of the donors used high-throughput TCR beta sequencing to judge whether each TCR beta V gene segment behaved as functional or pseudogenic. Alongside the repertoire data, information on donor age, sex, ethnicity and CMV serostatus was compiled. A later genetic analysis used genome-wide SNP genotypes for about 55% of the 666 donors, treating that subset as a discovery cohort. All discovery cohort repertoires had been generated on a single sequencing platform. Class I and class II HLA loci were covered by the typing at four-digit resolution. Typing coverage differed by locus: A, B, C, DRB1 and DQB1 were typed in roughly 620-630 donors, DQA1 in 500 to 550, DPA1 in 606, and DPB1 in approximately 450. Four or five DR-DQ haplotypes were treated as single units for association and clustering because of strong linkage in the cohort. Among about 370 genotyped donors of the cohort, an average of around 250,000 unique TCR beta nucleotide sequences was sequenced per donor, of which approximately 18% were non-productive. Broader findings and caveats from the paper: In a later genetic analysis, a missense DCLRE1C variant was associated with V-gene and J-gene trimming of TCR beta chains, and the association was replicated in an independent cohort. For the cohort, immune exposure information was limited to CMV serostatus. Strong co-occurrence of HLA alleles, especially DR and DQ, made assigning TCR associations to individual alleles difficult. Because HLA typing was unavailable for some donors at each locus, only the typed subset was used in association tests. In a later analysis, some 17,000 TCR beta sequences were associated with specific HLA alleles at a false discovery rate of 0.05. An earlier analysis of approximately 600 of the donors showed that most TCR beta V segments appeared in productive rearrangements either about 90% or about 30% of the time, which broadly matched IMGT annotations. In a later analysis, the rate of TCR association differed among HLA loci, with DRB1 alleles having the most associated TCRs and HLA-C alleles having the fewest. A further reported finding was that TCR beta sequences accurately predicted the HLA-A and HLA-B alleles for most subjects in the first cohort. A cluster of highly shared sequence variants was judged likely to be a technical artifact of the sequencing pipeline. A later analysis found that HLA-associated TCR beta chains were more clonally expanded and had lower generation probabilities than equally common non-associated chains. The cohort was sequenced for TCR beta chains only, and without alpha or paired-chain data the features that could be detected were limited. According to a later analysis, parvovirus B19, influenza, CMV and Epstein-Barr virus appeared linked to several top co-occurrence clusters. The authors suggested that the approach could potentially be generalized to other disease states and immunological phenotypes. A later analysis found that most CMV-associated TCR beta chains appeared HLA-restricted, with HLA associations seemingly driven largely by CMV exposure. Across donors, most TCR sequences were observed very rarely, whereas some public TCRs were present in many individuals. The presence/absence analyses assumed that sequencing depth was roughly uniform across donors, and that assumption may not be true. In a later genetic analysis, fewer N-insertions in productive TCRs were reported among donors in an Asian-associated ancestry cluster than the approximately 710-donor mean. Three of the identified cytomegalovirus-associated TCR beta chains were confirmed in vitro to be specific for cytomegalovirus antigens. In the study, about 150 TCR beta chains were listed as associated with cytomegalovirus. Correlated functional status among segregating V segments might be attributable to linkage disequilibrium, but an unknown experimental factor could not be ruled out. The earlier analysis of around 600 of the donors excluded 15 to 20 rarely observed V segments, including chromosome 9 orphons, because counts were too low. The classifier was reported to diagnose cytomegalovirus status with high specificity and sensitivity in both the original cohort and the validation cohort.

In total, around 600 healthy bone marrow donors made up the cohort. All cohort members were sampled while nominally healthy, although unrecorded immune exposures were likely present. CMV serostatus was positive for 289 and negative for about half of the roughly 670 cohort members, and was not recorded for this donor. A peripheral blood sample was provided by each donor, and peripheral blood mononuclear cells were used for TCR beta sequencing. Genomic DNA extraction from the blood cell samples was performed with the Qiagen DNeasy Blood Extraction Kit. This sequence was found in a human donor in good health. Material: PBMCs.

Here is the DNA: TGTGCCAGCAGTGAATTCGCGAACACCGGGGAGCTGTTTTTT. This yields the protein CASSEFANTGELFF. The V and J segments used are TRBV25-1 and TRBJ2-2; no confident D gene assignment can be made. The CDR3 holds 14 amino acids from the cysteine to the phenylalanine. This entry keeps only the CDR3 DNA: 42 bases, framed from base 1. CDR1 is given as MGHDK and CDR2 as SYGVNS, both from the germline V gene. A distance of 3 bases separates the germline ends of V and J, which lose 1 base and 0 bases respectively. The entire variable domain, with the stretches around the CDR3 drawn from the reference TRBV25-1 and TRBJ2-2 proteins, is EADIYQTPRYLVIGTGKKITLECSQTMGHDKMYWYQQDPGMELHLIHYSYGVNSTEKGDLSSESTVSRIRTEHFPLTLESARPSHTSQYLCASSEFANTGELFFGEGSRLTVL.